This section outlines one T cell receptor (beta chain) sequence together with its context. One end of the junction varies from germline; a read error may be responsible. CDR3 length equals 14 residues. Amplification targeted the TCR beta CDR3 regions, with RNA transcripts as the source material. The first-round RT-PCR employed HTBI primers together with the Qiagen OneStep RT-PCR kit. A multiplex PCR was then performed as the second round. TCRdb used MiXCR to reprocess the multiplex PCR reads, holding one entry per CDR3 protein. The sample lists about 620,000 distinct CDR3 sequences; approximately 22% were seen once. This sample stems from a study of Graves' ophthalmopathy and Graves' hyperthyroidism. Overall study: The collection of peripheral blood took place at initial diagnosis, before any treatment.

Patients were left out if they had other autoimmune diseases, uncontrolled infections, pregnancy or lactation. Clinicians diagnosed using symptoms, serum thyroxine, TRAb, thyroid ultrasound and orbital computed tomography. This clonotype was sampled from a woman under 30 with stable Graves' hyperthyroidism. Some clones in this sample may be carry-over from other donors' samples. The rearrangement links TRBV12-3 or TRBV12-4 to TRBJ2-2, with 8 bases identical to TRBD2. Source material: peripheral blood. CDR3 sequence: CASRPLADTGELSF. The CDR3, as DNA: TGTGCCAGCAGACCACTAGCGGACACCGGGGAGCTGTCTTTT.